The clone carrying this T cell receptor (beta chain) showed up many times. Its antigen remains unknown. This entry is derived from a study of regulatory T cells in long-lasting Graves disease. Study context: With positive TSH receptor antibodies and over 5 years of antithyroid drugs, Graves' disease was considered persistent.

Study-wide findings and caveats: Blood alone, not thyroid tissue, was studied. Whereas more than 950 public clonotypes were shared by new patients, persistent patients shared more, at under 3,000. The sample size was small, and this may have reduced accuracy.

Investigators prepared the TCR beta libraries by applying iRepertoire HTBI primers and Arm-PCR of CDR3 regions. TCRdb itself ran the multiplex PCR reads through MiXCR, one entry per CDR3 protein. The sample contains about 340,000 distinct CDR3 sequences, about 18% of which appear only once. Time point: persistent/refractory GD, antithyroid drugs over 5 years with positive TRAb. Extracted RNA from PBMCs served as the source of the TCR library. This TCR was recovered from a female donor with Graves disease. Sample: peripheral blood mononuclear cells (PBMCs), taken when the disease was refractory, from a patient treated with antithyroid drugs.

The CDR3 sequence is CASSRYASGLREQYF. DNA for the CDR3: TGTGCCAGCAGCAGATACGCTAGCGGACTACGGGAGCAGTACTTC. The chain recombines TRBV13 with TRBJ2-7; 7 positions match TRBD2. The CDR3 loop spans 15 amino acids. The J segment lost 7 bases and the V segment lost 5 bases, leaving 14 bases of the junction unmatched. CDR1 is PRHDT, CDR2 FYEKMQ, per germline (reference sequence).